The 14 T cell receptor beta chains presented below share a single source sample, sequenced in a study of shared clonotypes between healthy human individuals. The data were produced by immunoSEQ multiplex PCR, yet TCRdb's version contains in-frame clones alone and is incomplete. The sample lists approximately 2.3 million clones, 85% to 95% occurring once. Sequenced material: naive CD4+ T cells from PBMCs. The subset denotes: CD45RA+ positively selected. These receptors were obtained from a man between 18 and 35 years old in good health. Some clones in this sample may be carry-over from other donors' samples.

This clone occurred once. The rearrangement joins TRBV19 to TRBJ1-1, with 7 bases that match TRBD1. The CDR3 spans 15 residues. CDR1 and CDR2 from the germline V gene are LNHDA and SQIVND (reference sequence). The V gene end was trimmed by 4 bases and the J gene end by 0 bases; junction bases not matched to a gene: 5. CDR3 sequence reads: CASSTQGKMNTEAFF. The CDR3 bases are TGTGCCAGTAGTACACAGGGGAAGATGAACACTGAAGCTTTCTTT.

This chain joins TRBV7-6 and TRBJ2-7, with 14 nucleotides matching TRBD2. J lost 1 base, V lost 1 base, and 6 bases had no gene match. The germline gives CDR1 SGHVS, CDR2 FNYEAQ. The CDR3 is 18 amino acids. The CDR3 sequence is CASSLDVTSGRASYEQYF. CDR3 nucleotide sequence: TGTGCCAGCAGCTTAGACGTGACTAGCGGGAGGGCTTCCTACGAGCAGTACTTC.

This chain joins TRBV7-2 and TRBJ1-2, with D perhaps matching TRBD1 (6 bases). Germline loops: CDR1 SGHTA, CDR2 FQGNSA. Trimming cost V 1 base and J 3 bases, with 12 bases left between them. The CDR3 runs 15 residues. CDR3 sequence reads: CASSLVQGVDYGYTF. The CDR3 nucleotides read TGTGCCAGCAGCTTAGTACAGGGTGTTGACTATGGCTACACCTTC.

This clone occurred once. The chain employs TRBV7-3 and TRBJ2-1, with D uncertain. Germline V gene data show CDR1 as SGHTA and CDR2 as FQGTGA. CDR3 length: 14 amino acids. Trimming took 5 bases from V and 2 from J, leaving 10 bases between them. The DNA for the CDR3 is TGTGCCAGCAGCCCGCTCGGTACCTACAATGAGCAGTTCTTC. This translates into CASSPLGTYNEQFF. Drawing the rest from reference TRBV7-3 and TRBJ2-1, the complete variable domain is GAGVSQTPSNKVTEKGKYVELRCDPISGHTALYWYRQSLGQGPEFLIYFQGTGAADDSGLPNDRFFAVRPEGSVSTLKIQRTERGDSAVYLCASSPLGTYNEQFFGPGTRLTVL.

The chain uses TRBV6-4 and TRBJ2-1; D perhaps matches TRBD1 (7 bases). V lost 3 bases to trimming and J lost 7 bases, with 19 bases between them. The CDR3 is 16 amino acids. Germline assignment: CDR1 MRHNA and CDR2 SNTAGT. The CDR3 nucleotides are TGTGCCAGCAGTGATTCTTACAGGGGAGGTCGGAATGAGCAGTTCTTC. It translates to CASSDSYRGGRNEQFF.

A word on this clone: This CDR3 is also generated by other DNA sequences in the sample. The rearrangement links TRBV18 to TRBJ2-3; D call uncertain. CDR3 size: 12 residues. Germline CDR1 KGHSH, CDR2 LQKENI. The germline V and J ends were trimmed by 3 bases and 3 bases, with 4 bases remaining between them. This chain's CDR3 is CASSPGTDTQYF. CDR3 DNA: TGTGCCAGCTCACCGGGTACAGATACGCAGTATTTT.

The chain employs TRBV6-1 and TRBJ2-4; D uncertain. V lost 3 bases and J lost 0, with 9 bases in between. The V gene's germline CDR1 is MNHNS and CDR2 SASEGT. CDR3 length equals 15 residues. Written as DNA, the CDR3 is TGTGCCAGCAGTGAGATAAGGGTAGCCAAAAACATTCAGTACTTC. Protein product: CASSEIRVAKNIQYF.

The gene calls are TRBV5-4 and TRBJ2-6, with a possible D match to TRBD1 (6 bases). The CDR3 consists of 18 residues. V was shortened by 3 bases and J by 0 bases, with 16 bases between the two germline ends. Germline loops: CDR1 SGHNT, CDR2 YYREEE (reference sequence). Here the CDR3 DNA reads TGTGCCAGCAGCTCGGGACAAAGCCCGAGCTCTGGGGCCAACGTCCTGACTTTC. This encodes CASSSGQSPSSGANVLTF.

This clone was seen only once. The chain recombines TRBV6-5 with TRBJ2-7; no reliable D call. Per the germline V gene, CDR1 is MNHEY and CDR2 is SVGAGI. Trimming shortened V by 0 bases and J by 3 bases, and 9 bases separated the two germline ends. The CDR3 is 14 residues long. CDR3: CASSYSFQIYEQYF. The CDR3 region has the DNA TGTGCCAGCAGTTACTCGTTCCAGATCTACGAGCAGTACTTC.

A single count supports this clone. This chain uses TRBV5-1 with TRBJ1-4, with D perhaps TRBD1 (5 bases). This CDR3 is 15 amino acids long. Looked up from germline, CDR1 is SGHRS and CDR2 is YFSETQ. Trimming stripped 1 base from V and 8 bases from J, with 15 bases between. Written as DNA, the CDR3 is TGCGCCAGCAGCTTGCCAGGTACAGGTCAAGAAAAACTGTTTTTT. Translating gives CASSLPGTGQEKLFF. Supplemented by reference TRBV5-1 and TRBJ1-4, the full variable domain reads KAGVTQTPRYLIKTRGQQVTLSCSPISGHRSVSWYQQTPGQGLQFLFEYFSETQRNKGNFPGRFSGRQFSNSRSEMNVSTLELGDSALYLCASSLPGTGQEKLFFGSGTQLSVL.

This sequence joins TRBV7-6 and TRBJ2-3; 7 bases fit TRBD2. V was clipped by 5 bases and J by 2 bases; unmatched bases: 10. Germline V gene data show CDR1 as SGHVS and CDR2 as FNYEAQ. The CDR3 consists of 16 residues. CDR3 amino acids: CASSQLRDYATDTQYF. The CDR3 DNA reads TGTGCCAGCAGCCAACTCCGGGACTATGCCACAGATACGCAGTATTTT.

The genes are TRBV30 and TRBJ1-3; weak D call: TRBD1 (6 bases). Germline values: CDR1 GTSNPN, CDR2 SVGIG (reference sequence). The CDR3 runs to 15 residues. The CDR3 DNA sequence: TGTGCGAGGGGGGCCCCCACTCGCTCTGGAAACACCATATATTTT. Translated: CARGAPTRSGNTIYF.

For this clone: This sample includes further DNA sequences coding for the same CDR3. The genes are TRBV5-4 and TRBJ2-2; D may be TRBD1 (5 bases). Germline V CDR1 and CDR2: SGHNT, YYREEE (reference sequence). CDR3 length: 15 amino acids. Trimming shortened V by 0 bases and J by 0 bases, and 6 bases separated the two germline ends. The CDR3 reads CASSLGQTNTGELFF. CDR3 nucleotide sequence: TGTGCCAGCAGCTTGGGACAGACGAACACCGGGGAGCTGTTTTTT.

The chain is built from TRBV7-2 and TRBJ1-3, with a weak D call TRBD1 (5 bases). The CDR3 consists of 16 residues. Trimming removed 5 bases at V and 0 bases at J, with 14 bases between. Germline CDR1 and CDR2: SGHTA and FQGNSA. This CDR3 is CASSVITGHSGNTIYF. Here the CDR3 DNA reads TGTGCCAGCAGCGTAATTACAGGCCACTCTGGAAACACCATATATTTT. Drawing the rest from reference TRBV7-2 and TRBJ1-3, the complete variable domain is GAGVSQSPSNKVTEKGKDVELRCDPISGHTALYWYRQSLGQGLEFLIYFQGNSAPDKSGLPSDRFSAERTGGSVSTLTIQRTQQEDSAVYLCASSVITGHSGNTIYFGEGSWLTVV.